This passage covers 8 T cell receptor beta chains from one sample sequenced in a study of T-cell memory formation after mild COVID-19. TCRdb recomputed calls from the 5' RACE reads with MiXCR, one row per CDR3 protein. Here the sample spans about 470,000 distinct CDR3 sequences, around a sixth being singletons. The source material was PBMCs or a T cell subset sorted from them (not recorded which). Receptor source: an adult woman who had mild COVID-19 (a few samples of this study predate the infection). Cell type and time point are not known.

CDR3 residues: CASSLVAGGRPIADIQYF. The CDR3 bases are TGTGCCAGCAGCTTGGTCGCGGGAGGGAGACCAATTGCGGACATTCAGTACTTC. The chain recombines TRBV5-5 with TRBJ2-4; 9 bases agree with TRBD2. The CDR3 is 18 amino acids. Unmatched junction bases numbered 15, after V lost 0 bases and J lost 8 bases. The germline V gene has CDR1 SGHKS and CDR2 YYEKEE (reference sequence).

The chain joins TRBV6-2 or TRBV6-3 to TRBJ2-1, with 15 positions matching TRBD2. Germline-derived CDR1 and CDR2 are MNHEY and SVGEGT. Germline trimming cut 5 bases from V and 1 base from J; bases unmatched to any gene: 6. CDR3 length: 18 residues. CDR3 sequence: CASSPGLAGGQSYNEQFF. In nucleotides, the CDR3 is TGTGCCAGCAGTCCGGGACTAGCGGGAGGACAATCCTACAATGAGCAGTTCTTC.

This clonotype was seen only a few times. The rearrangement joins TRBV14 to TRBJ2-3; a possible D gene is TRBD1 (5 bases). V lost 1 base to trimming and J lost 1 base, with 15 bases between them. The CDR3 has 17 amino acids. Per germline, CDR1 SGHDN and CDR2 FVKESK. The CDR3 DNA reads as TGTGCCAGCAGCCAAGGGTTAAGGGGAAGAGGCACAGATACGCAGTATTTT. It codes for CASSQGLRGRGTDTQYF.

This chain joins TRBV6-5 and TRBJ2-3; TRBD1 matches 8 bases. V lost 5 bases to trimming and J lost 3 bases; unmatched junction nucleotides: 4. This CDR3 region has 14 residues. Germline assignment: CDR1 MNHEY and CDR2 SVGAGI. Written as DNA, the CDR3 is TGTGCCAGCAGTCCAGGGGGCGAAACAGATACGCAGTATTTT. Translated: CASSPGGETDTQYF.

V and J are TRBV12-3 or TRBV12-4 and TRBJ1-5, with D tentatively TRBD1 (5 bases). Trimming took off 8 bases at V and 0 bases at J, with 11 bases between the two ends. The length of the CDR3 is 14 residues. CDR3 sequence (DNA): TGTGCCAGCCGGGGCCCAGGTAGCAATCAGCCCCAGCATTTT. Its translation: CASRGPGSNQPQHF.

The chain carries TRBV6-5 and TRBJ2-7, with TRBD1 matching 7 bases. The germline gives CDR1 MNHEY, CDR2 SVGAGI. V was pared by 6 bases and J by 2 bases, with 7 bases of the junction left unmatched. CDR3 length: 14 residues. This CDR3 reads CASRNRQGPYEQYF. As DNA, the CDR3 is TGTGCCAGCAGGAACCGACAGGGACCCTACGAGCAGTACTTC.

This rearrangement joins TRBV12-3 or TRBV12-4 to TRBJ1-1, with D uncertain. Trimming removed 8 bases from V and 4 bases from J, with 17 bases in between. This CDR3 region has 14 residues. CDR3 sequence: CASFIGHVGTEAFF. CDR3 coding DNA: TGTGCCAGCTTTATCGGGCACGTCGGCACTGAAGCTTTCTTT.

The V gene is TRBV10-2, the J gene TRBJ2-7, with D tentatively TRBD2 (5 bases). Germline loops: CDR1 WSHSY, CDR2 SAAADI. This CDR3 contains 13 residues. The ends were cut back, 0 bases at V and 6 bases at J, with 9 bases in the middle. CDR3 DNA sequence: TGCGCCAGCAGTGAGTCCATGGGAGCCGAGCAGTACTTC. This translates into CASSESMGAEQYF.